The 8 T cell receptor beta chains listed next were all sequenced from one sample in a study of T-cell reconstitution after alpha-beta-depleted transplantation in children. Preparation of the TCRbeta library used unique molecular identifiers. MiXCR was run by TCRdb on the PCR reads, yielding one entry per CDR3 protein. The profile shows around 400,000 distinct CDR3 sequences, under 13% of them singletons. The sample was PBMCs from the stem cell graft donor, taken from the stem cell graft. Every receptor here comes from a human donor who donated a stem cell graft to a child with acute myeloid leukemia.

This clonotype was seen at least ten times. The gene calls are TRBV12-3 or TRBV12-4 and TRBJ1-4; D is perhaps TRBD1 (5 bases). V lost 6 bases to trimming and J lost 6 bases, with 11 bases between them. The CDR3 extends over 13 amino acids. CDR3 loop: CASSFGTYEKLFF. The DNA for the CDR3 is TGTGCCAGCAGCTTCGGGACCTATGAAAAACTGTTTTTT.

The chain links TRBV5-1 to TRBJ1-2, with a possible D match to TRBD1 (6 bases). The CDR3 consists of 15 residues. V gave up 4 bases and J gave up 6 bases, with 19 bases separating them. In germline, CDR1 is SGHRS, CDR2 YFSETQ. CDR3 region: CASSDSGAGAHGYTF. CDR3 sequence (DNA): TGCGCCAGCAGCGACTCGGGGGCTGGGGCGCATGGCTACACCTTC.

The sample holds a few counts of this clonotype. V usage is TRBV5-1 and J usage is TRBJ2-4; D is possibly TRBD1 (5 bases). V was clipped by 1 base and J by 5 bases, with 16 bases between them. CDR3 size: 16 residues. Germline V gene sequence: CDR1 SGHRS, CDR2 YFSETQ. The CDR3 is CASSLNTGQSQNIQYF. For the CDR3, the DNA is TGCGCCAGCAGCTTGAACACCGGACAAAGCCAAAACATTCAGTACTTC.

V is TRBV18 and J is TRBJ2-5, with D unresolved. This CDR3 is built from 14 residues. Trimming removed 1 base from V and 4 bases from J, with 10 bases in between. CDR1 KGHSH and CDR2 LQKENI come from the germline V gene. The CDR3 here is CASSPRELLETQYF. CDR3 in DNA: TGTGCCAGCTCACCACGGGAACTCTTAGAGACCCAGTACTTC.

This clonotype was counted a few times. This sequence joins TRBV6-1 and TRBJ2-3; no clear D gene. The CDR3 has 13 amino acids. The V end was cut by 4 bases, the J end by 4 bases, with 9 bases between. Per the germline V gene, CDR1 is MNHNS and CDR2 is SASEGT. This chain's CDR3 is CASSAAYSDTQYF. In DNA form, the CDR3 reads TGTGCCAGCAGTGCAGCCTATTCAGATACGCAGTATTTT.

The CDR3 region has the DNA TGTGCCAGCAGCCCAACGGATGGGGACACCATATATTTT. This sequence encodes CASSPTDGDTIYF. V and J are TRBV7-9 and TRBJ1-3; unclear D gene. This CDR3 region has 13 residues. Trimming took 5 bases from V and 8 from J, leaving 13 bases between them. The germline CDR1 and CDR2 sequences are SEHNR and FQNEAQ (reference sequence).

This clonotype has only a few counts. The rearrangement links TRBV4-1 to TRBJ2-6; tentatively, D is TRBD2 (7 bases). V dropped 0 bases and J dropped 3 bases, with 12 bases sitting between them. CDR1 and CDR2 from the germline V gene are MGHRA and YSYEKL. The CDR3 has 17 residues. CDR3 sequence reads: CASSQDGGGRGANVLTF. The CDR3 region has the DNA TGCGCCAGCAGCCAAGATGGGGGGGGGCGTGGGGCCAACGTCCTGACTTTC.

This sequence joins TRBV20-1 and TRBJ2-5, with TRBD1 identical over 8 bases. V trimming: 1 base; J trimming: 1 base; junction bases outside the gene matches: 8. The V gene's germline CDR1 is DFQATT and CDR2 SNEGSKA (reference sequence). This CDR3 contains 16 residues. The CDR3 spells CSARGGQAATQETQYF. The CDR3 bases are TGCAGTGCTAGAGGGGGACAGGCAGCCACCCAAGAGACCCAGTACTTC.